This is a list of T cell receptor beta chains from one sample in a study of T cell changes during pregnancy in multiple sclerosis. Repertoires were generated with immunoSEQ multiplex PCR, while TCRdb's copy carries only in-frame clones and drops some. The sample holds 75,000 to 95,000 clones, around 92% seen once. The sample consisted of peripheral blood, taken after pregnancy. The receptors shown here come from a female donor with multiple sclerosis, enrolled in a pregnancy study. Each CDR3 is given without its conserved first and last residue.

>TRBV29-1|TRBJ1-1
SVVTGFTEAF
>TRBV2|TRBJ2-3
ASPLEGTGLADTQY
>TRBV7-2|TRBJ2-5
ASSQGLAGRETQY
>TRBV19|TRBJ2-1
ASSIGGRGTNEQF
>TRBV18|TRBJ1-2
ASSPPGQLGGYGYT
>TRBV9|TRBJ1-2
ASSGSPTANYGYT
>TRBV9|TRBJ2-2
ASSVQASGELF
>TRBV7-6|TRBJ2-1
ASSMPGINEQF
>TRBV5-6|TRBJ2-7
ASRPLAGGPYEQY
>TRBV7-8|TRBJ1-2
ASSVTGSGYGYT
>TRBV6-6|TRBJ1-5
ASRSTGGSNQPQH
>TRBV7-3|TRBJ2-1
ASSRETYNEQF
>TRBV27|TRBJ1-1
ASSFRTGGNTEAF
>TRBV30|TRBJ2-5
AWSVTGAARTQY
>TRBV7-2|TRBJ2-7
ASSLANRSKLAGRAYEQY
>TRBV18|TRBJ1-1
ASSPIQGLNTEAF
>TRBV19|TRBJ1-6
ASSLPRPNNSPLH
>TRBV18|TRBJ2-1
ASSPLGLANEQF
>TRBV5-1|TRBJ1-1
ASTGGAATEAF
>TRBV7-2|TRBJ2-3
ASSLGAGGHTDTQY
>TRBV6-5|TRBJ2-1
ASSLGEGNEQF
>TRBV19|TRBJ1-5
ASETGGSQPQH
>TRBV30|TRBJ2-1
AWEALRLAGGSEQF
>TRBV11-3|TRBJ2-1
ASSRGQYSSYNEQF
>TRBV5-1|TRBJ2-7
ASSLVSDYEQY
>TRBV5-1|TRBJ1-2
ASSLAGRAEYGYT
>TRBV6-4|TRBJ2-5
ASSVPAGRETQY
>TRBV6-5|TRBJ1-3
ASSYSTGSEGNTIY
>TRBV28|TRBJ1-5
ASLLHGAANQPQH
>TRBV13|TRBJ1-1
ASSSDEVYGTGNVAF
>TRBV9|TRBJ1-5
ASSSLSGANQPQH
>TRBV29-1|TRBJ1-1
SVVKGEGTEAF
>TRBV7-8|TRBJ2-6
ASSLGIPGQGWVGGANVLT
>TRBV12-5|TRBJ2-2
ASGLAVNTGELF
>TRBV25-1|TRBJ2-5
ASSLGGEETQY
>TRBV29-1|TRBJ1-2
SVETGGSGYT
>TRBV7-9|TRBJ1-2
ASSGPYGYT
>TRBV15|TRBJ1-2
ATSRDRSNYGYT
>TRBV5-6|TRBJ1-4
ASSSRRFATNEKLF
>TRBV6-5|TRBJ1-3
ASSTQGSGNTIY
>TRBV19|TRBJ1-3
ASSPPGGPGNTIY
>TRBV9|TRBJ1-6
ASSVVTDSYNSPLH
>TRBV6-5|TRBJ1-1
ASRYPGGTEAF
>TRBV19|TRBJ2-3
ASTRRLAASTDTQY
>TRBV28|TRBJ2-3
ASNTLADTDTQY
>TRBV6-5|TRBJ2-7
ASSSTGTGVEQY
>TRBV9|TRBJ2-5
ASSVGLMETQY
>TRBV20-1|TRBJ2-3
SASGGDTQY
>TRBV19|TRBJ2-7
ASSIPGASYEQY
>TRBV7-6|TRBJ2-3
ASSLALTGYRTDTQY
>TRBV5-5|TRBJ2-7
ASSFNYEQY
>TRBV2|TRBJ1-5
ASSEQGQLNQPQH
>TRBV25-1|TRBJ2-5
ASSEYGDKETQY
>TRBV5-1|TRBJ2-5
ASSLTASQETQY
>TRBV6-1|TRBJ1-2
ASSAGTERGGYT